These 20 T cell receptor beta chains were sequenced from one sample in a study of cytomegalovirus exposure and HLA in healthy donors. The PCR ran on 60 Vbeta and 13 Jbeta primers. Sequencing used immunoSEQ multiplex PCR; TCRdb keeps in-frame clones, though not all of them. Here the sample spans around 68,000 clones, just over 65% being singletons. The source material was PBMCs. Receptor source: a woman aged 25 to 45 in good health and CMV-seronegative.

This clone was seen only a few times. The rearrangement joins TRBV27 to TRBJ1-6, with TRBD1 identical over 8 bases. V shed 5 bases, J shed 7 bases, and the junction held 7 bases outside the gene matches. The CDR3 covers 15 residues. Germline loops: CDR1 MNHEY, CDR2 SMNVEV (reference sequence). CDR3 sequence (DNA): TGTGCCAGCAGTAACCGGACAGGGAAGAATTCACCCCTCCACTTT. Amino acid sequence: CASSNRTGKNSPLHF.

The chain has TRBV5-8 and TRBJ2-3, with 8 positions matching TRBD1. V dropped 4 bases and J dropped 2; count of bases not matched to a gene: 6. From germline, CDR1 is SGHTS and CDR2 YDEGEE. The CDR3 contains 15 residues. The CDR3 DNA sequence: TGTGCCAGCAGCCCCGACAGGGGTTACACAGATACGCAGTATTTT. It encodes CASSPDRGYTDTQYF.

The V gene is TRBV5-1, the J gene TRBJ2-3, with D maybe TRBD2 (7 bases). The germline CDR1 and CDR2 sequences are SGHRS and YFSETQ. CDR3 length: 14 amino acids. V was clipped by 4 bases and J by 5 bases, with 14 bases between them. CDR3 DNA: TGCGCCAGCAGCCTTGTAGGGGGGGAAGATACGCAGTATTTT. It is translated as CASSLVGGEDTQYF.

The chain couples TRBV2 to TRBJ2-3; TRBD1 might be the D (6 bases). The CDR3 contains 16 residues. Deletions cut 6 bases from V and 0 bases from J, with 16 bases between. Germline V gene data show CDR1 as SNHLY and CDR2 as FYNNEI. CDR3 amino acids: CASRGYTGPSTDTQYF. As DNA, the CDR3 is TGTGCCAGCAGGGGATATACAGGGCCGAGCACAGATACGCAGTATTTT.

Notes on this clone: An end of the junction does not agree with germline; a read error may underlie this. The J gene is TRBJ2-3, the V gene TRBV7-7; D is unclear. The germline CDR1 and CDR2 sequences are SSHAT and FNYEAQ (reference sequence). The CDR3 runs to 15 residues. CDR3 protein: CASSPNRGNTDTQYF. For the CDR3, the DNA is TGTGCTAGCAGCCCAAACCGCGGAAACACAGATACGCAGTATTTT.

J is TRBJ2-7 and V is TRBV18; TRBD2 matches 7 bases. Germline trimming cut 1 base from V and 4 bases from J; bases unmatched to any gene: 4. CDR3 length equals 14 residues. CDR1 is KGHSH, CDR2 LQKENI, per germline. CDR3 sequence: CASSPLSGQYEQYF. The CDR3 DNA is TGTGCCAGCTCACCACTTAGCGGGCAGTACGAGCAGTACTTC.

This clone has only a few counts. This chain connects TRBV2 to TRBJ1-1; D possibly corresponds to TRBD1 (5 bases). V was cut by 4 bases and J by 7 bases, with 10 bases left in between. This CDR3 has 12 amino acids. The germline V gene has CDR1 SNHLY and CDR2 FYNNEI. CDR3 nucleotides: TGTGCCAGCAGTGGACAGAGTCATGAAGCTTTCTTT. Amino acid sequence: CASSGQSHEAFF.

The genes are TRBV28 and TRBJ2-7, with TRBD1 as a possible D gene (5 bases). There are 15 residues in the CDR3. From germline, CDR1 is MDHEN and CDR2 SYDVKM. Deletions cut 6 bases from V and 7 bases from J, with 22 bases between. In DNA form, the CDR3 reads TGTGCCAGCAGCCTAAAGGGGCAGTTTGGGGCAGAGCAGTACTTC. Its translation is CASSLKGQFGAEQYF.

The rearrangement links TRBV6-1 to TRBJ1-1, with no clear D. This CDR3 region has 10 residues. Trimming took 6 bases from V and 10 from J, leaving 9 bases between them. The germline V gene has CDR1 MNHNS and CDR2 SASEGT. DNA of the CDR3: TGTGCCAGCAGGGACTTATCAGCTTTCTTT. It yields the protein CASRDLSAFF.

This chain connects TRBV5-1 to TRBJ2-7; 7 bases map to TRBD1. The CDR3 consists of 15 residues. V trimming: 2 bases; J trimming: 5 bases; junction bases outside the gene matches: 10. CDR1 is SGHRS, CDR2 YFSETQ, per germline. The CDR3 spells CASSFAGQAGHEQYF. The CDR3 coding sequence is TGCGCCAGCAGCTTTGCCGGACAGGCGGGCCACGAGCAGTACTTC.

V gene TRBV11-1 combines with J gene TRBJ2-7; D remains ambiguous. The germline gives CDR1 SGHAT, CDR2 FQDESV (reference sequence). Trimming took 3 bases from V and 6 from J, leaving 12 bases between them. The CDR3 contains 13 residues. CDR3 nucleotide sequence: TGTGCCAGCAGCTTTTCCCCAGAAAGCGAGCAGTACTTC. This translates into CASSFSPESEQYF.

V and J are TRBV6-7 and TRBJ2-6; maybe TRBD2 (6 bases). TRBV6-7 is known as an ORF, though its function is uncertain. V lost 4 bases to trimming and J lost 1 base, with 8 bases between them. The CDR3 is 15 amino acids. The CDR3 coding sequence is TGTGCCAGCAGTTCGGGAGAATCTGGGGCCAACGTCCTGACTTTC. Translating it yields CASSSGESGANVLTF.

The table lists this clone with a few counts. The chain is built from TRBV7-2 and TRBJ1-6, with D unclear. This CDR3 region has 13 residues. The V gene's germline CDR1 is SGHTA and CDR2 FQGNSA. V shed 7 bases and J shed 7 bases, with 11 bases lying between them. CDR3 DNA sequence: TGTGCCAGCACCCCTTACAGAAATTCACCCCTCCACTTT. Its protein product is CASTPYRNSPLHF.

The chain links TRBV27 to TRBJ2-7; TRBD1 agrees at 11 bases. The CDR3 totals 14 residues. The V segment lost 6 bases and the J segment 3 bases; nucleotides outside the gene matches: 4. Germline V lookup: CDR1 MNHEY, CDR2 SMNVEV (reference sequence). The CDR3 nucleotides read TGTGCCAGCAGATTGGGACAGGGGGTCTACGAGCAGTACTTC. This codes for CASRLGQGVYEQYF.

This clone was observed a handful of times. The genes are TRBV6-1 and TRBJ2-7, with D possibly being TRBD1 (7 bases). There are 14 residues in the CDR3. Germline V gives CDR1 MNHNS, CDR2 SASEGT. V was trimmed by 1 base and J by 4 bases, leaving 11 bases between them. This CDR3 is CASSEGQGGYEQYF. The CDR3 nucleotides are TGTGCCAGCAGTGAAGGACAGGGAGGATACGAGCAGTACTTC.

This chain uses TRBV7-9 with TRBJ2-1; D might be TRBD1 (6 bases). The V gene's germline CDR1 is SEHNR and CDR2 FQNEAQ (reference sequence). The length of the CDR3 is 15 residues. The germline V and J ends were trimmed by 3 bases and 1 base, with 10 bases remaining between them. The CDR3 loop is CASSFTGISYNEQFF. CDR3 bases: TGTGCCAGCAGCTTTACAGGGATATCCTACAATGAGCAGTTCTTC.

The CDR3 spells CASDTGTVGNTIYF. The CDR3 DNA is TGTGCCAGTGATACCGGGACAGTCGGAAACACCATATATTTT. The genes are TRBV19 and TRBJ1-3; 7 nucleotides match TRBD1. This CDR3 region has 14 residues. CDR1 and CDR2 (germline): LNHDA, SQIVND (reference sequence). V lost 8 bases, J lost 4 bases, and 8 bases stayed unmatched. The complete variable domain, with remaining parts taken from reference TRBV19 and TRBJ1-3, reads DGGITQSPKYLFRKEGQNVTLSCEQNLNHDAMYWYRQDPGQGLRLIYYSQIVNDFQKGDIAEGYSVSREKKESFPLTVTSAQKNPTAFYLCASDTGTVGNTIYFGEGSWLTVV.

This clone was seen a single time. The gene calls are TRBV30 and TRBJ2-7; 8 bases agree with TRBD2. From germline, CDR1 is GTSNPN and CDR2 SVGIG (reference sequence). This CDR3 has 14 amino acids. Trimming at V came to 0 bases and at J to 5 bases, leaving 6 bases not matched to a gene. The DNA of the CDR3 is TGTGCCTGGAGTGTCACTAGCGGTTTCAACGAGCAGTACTTC. This translates into CAWSVTSGFNEQYF.

The chain carries TRBV2 and TRBJ1-5; 7 nucleotides agree with TRBD1. Germline trimming cut 4 bases from V and 0 bases from J; bases unmatched to any gene: 6. The germline V gene has CDR1 SNHLY and CDR2 FYNNEI. The CDR3 runs to 16 residues. Written as DNA, the CDR3 is TGTGCCAGCAGTGGTCAGGGGGGTTATAGCAATCAGCCCCAGCATTTT. Translated: CASSGQGGYSNQPQHF.

The genes are TRBV19 and TRBJ2-3, with 8 bases identical to TRBD2. The CDR3 spans 15 residues. V shed 5 bases, J shed 4 bases, and the junction held 8 bases outside the gene matches. CDR1 is LNHDA, CDR2 SQIVND, per germline (reference sequence). This CDR3 reads CASSSIAGLADTQYF. In DNA form, the CDR3 reads TGTGCCAGTAGTTCAATAGCGGGGTTGGCAGATACGCAGTATTTT.